Here is one T cell receptor beta chain with its context. The table came from immunoSEQ multiplex PCR; TCRdb's copy has only in-frame clones and leaves some out. The sample has under 200,000 clones; around 90% are singletons. The sample comes from a study of blood T cell repertoires in COVID-19. Study overall: Both acute and convalescent COVID-19 samples were obtained from the United States, Italy and Spain.

The CDR3 is made up of 18 amino acids. The germline CDR1 and CDR2 sequences are MNHNS and SASEGT. V was cut by 1 base and J by 8 bases, with 26 bases left in between. The chain joins TRBV6-1 to TRBJ1-1, with a tentative D call TRBD1 (6 bases). Specimen: peripheral blood. The TCR was taken from a man younger than 35 with acute or convalescent COVID-19. CDR3 amino acids: CASSEVMWGARYGREAFF. As DNA, the CDR3 is TGTGCCAGCAGTGAAGTAATGTGGGGGGCGCGATACGGGAGGGAAGCTTTCTTT.